The rows below give T cell receptor beta chains drawn from one sample of a study of CD8 T cells in ankylosing spondylitis. TCRdb re-derived calls from the 5' RACE reads in MiXCR, one entry per CDR3 protein. The sample consists of about 300,000 distinct CDR3 sequences, 20% to 25% of them appearing once. Sequencing input: blood, either unsorted or a sorted T cell fraction (not recorded which). These receptors originate from a female donor with ankylosing spondylitis or in good health (not recorded which). Both conserved end residues are part of each CDR3. The D gene is left open where the match is weak. Size is omitted from some rows. Given values are once, few, many or a class for expanded clones.

cdr3_nt cdr3_aa clone_size v_call d_call j_call
TGTGCCAGCAGCGTAGGATGGCGGGAGTGGGCAGATACGCAGTATTTT CASSVGWREWADTQYF - TRBV9 TRBD2 TRBJ2-3
TGTGCCAGCAGCCCTGCGGGAGGGTCGAATGAGCAGTTCTTC CASSPAGGSNEQFF - TRBV7-3 TRBD2 TRBJ2-1
TGTGCCAGCAGTGAAGGCAGACTAGCGGTGAGGGAGACCCAGTACTTC CASSEGRLAVRETQYF - TRBV25-1 TRBD2 TRBJ2-5
TGTGCAAGTCGCTTAAGCCGGCTAGCGGGAAGGGGGGAGCAGTACTTC CASRLSRLAGRGEQYF few TRBV12-2 - TRBJ2-7
TGCGCCAGCAGCCCGGGGCCAAGCGCCGAGCAGTTCTTC CASSPGPSAEQFF many TRBV5-1 - TRBJ2-1
TGTGCCAGCAGGGGGACTAGGGCGAGCTCCTACAATGAGCAGTTCTTC CASRGTRASSYNEQFF - TRBV12-3/TRBV12-4 TRBD2 TRBJ2-1
TGTGCCTGGAGTGCCCCCCCAATGAGGTGGGCAGGGTATGGCTACACCTTC CAWSAPPMRWAGYGYTF - TRBV30 - TRBJ1-2
TGTGCTAGTGGTTGGTCCTATGGCTACACCTTC CASGWSYGYTF once TRBV12-5 - TRBJ1-2
TGTGCCATCAGTGCTGGCGTGCCAGATACGCAGTATTTT CAISAGVPDTQYF - TRBV10-3 - TRBJ2-3
TGCAGTGCTCCGAGACGGGACAGGGGGCGGGGGCAGTACTTC CSAPRRDRGRGQYF few TRBV20-1 TRBD1 TRBJ2-7
TGTGCCAGCAGCCAAGATCTATTTCCAAGGGGTTCTTTGAGCGGCTACACCTTC CASSQDLFPRGSLSGYTF - TRBV4-2 - TRBJ1-2
TGTGCCAGCAGCCAAGATAATGTCGCGGGAAGTGAGCAGTTCTTC CASSQDNVAGSEQFF once TRBV3-1 - TRBJ2-1
TGTGCCAGCAGCTTAGGGGTCAGAAGCACTGAAGCTTTCTTT CASSLGVRSTEAFF few TRBV7-2 - TRBJ1-1
TGCAGTGCTAGTTCCGTACTGGGCACAGATACGCAGTATTTT CSASSVLGTDTQYF few TRBV20-1 - TRBJ2-3
TGTGCCAGCAGTGAGTCCGGGGTAATCACAGATACGCAGTATTTT CASSESGVITDTQYF - TRBV25-1 - TRBJ2-3
TGCAGTGCTAGAAGGGGGGCAACTGAAGCTTTCTTT CSARRGATEAFF few TRBV20-1 - TRBJ1-1
TGTGCCAGGGCATCCTACCGGCTAGCGGGACCCTACGAGCAGTACTTC CARASYRLAGPYEQYF - TRBV6-1 TRBD2 TRBJ2-7
TGCAGTGCTAGAGCGCGGGAGTATTCAAACACCGGGGAGCTGTTTTTT CSARAREYSNTGELFF - TRBV20-1 TRBD2 TRBJ2-2
TGTGCCAGCAGCTTAAGGGCCGACTTGTACGAGCAGTACTTC CASSLRADLYEQYF - TRBV7-2 - TRBJ2-7
TGTGCCGCCAAAGGGTGGGGGCACATTCAGTACTTC CAAKGWGHIQYF - TRBV30 - TRBJ2-4
TGTGCCAGCAGCGTAGAGCCGACAGGCAACTATGGCTACACCTTC CASSVEPTGNYGYTF - TRBV9 - TRBJ1-2
TGCGCCAGCAGCCAAGATACAGGAGCTAACTATGGCTACACCTTC CASSQDTGANYGYTF - TRBV4-3 - TRBJ1-2
TGCAGTGCGGGTAGCGGGAGGACTCAGTACTTC CSAGSGRTQYF few TRBV20-1 TRBD2 TRBJ2-5
TGTGCCTGGAGTGTATGGGAGGGGAACACTGAAGCTTTCTTT CAWSVWEGNTEAFF once TRBV30 - TRBJ1-1
TGTGCCAGCAGCTCCCTTTTGCGGACGCAGTATTTT CASSSLLRTQYF few TRBV28 - TRBJ2-3
TGCAGCGTTGAAGTACCGGCTTTTGGCGATGGCTACACCTTC CSVEVPAFGDGYTF few TRBV29-1 - TRBJ1-2
TGTGCCAGCAGCTTAGGCAGAAAAACCTACAATGAGCAGTTCTTC CASSLGRKTYNEQFF many TRBV7-2 - TRBJ2-1
TGTGCCAGCACCATGGACAGTAAGACCCAGTACTTC CASTMDSKTQYF - TRBV2 - TRBJ2-5
TGTGCCAGCAGTGAACGGGGGTACTGGGATGGCTACACCTTC CASSERGYWDGYTF many TRBV6-1 - TRBJ1-2
TGTGCCAGCAGCGTAGGGATCCGCAAGTCTGGAAACACCATATATTTT CASSVGIRKSGNTIYF many TRBV9 - TRBJ1-3
TGTGCCAGCACTTTAAGCGGCGTCGCCTACGAGCAGTACTTC CASTLSGVAYEQYF - TRBV7-9 - TRBJ2-7